This T cell receptor (beta chain) emerged from a study of shared clonotypes between healthy human individuals. This clone was observed at least ten times. Its antigen remains unidentified. Other DNA sequences from this sample encode an identical CDR3 as well. V was trimmed by 2 bases and J by 0 bases, leaving 7 bases between them. Germline V gene lookup returns CDR1 LNHDA and CDR2 SQIVND (reference sequence). The CDR3 totals 14 residues. Study-wide results and limits: Blood was the only sampled material, and tissue repertoires likely differ.

An assay was performed, and its level was deep. TCRdb's copy holds only in-frame clones and misses some; the assay was immunoSEQ multiplex PCR. There are about 490,000 clones in the sample; around 80% occur only once, and 10% to 15% lies in the top ten. This TCR was sampled from a woman aged 40 to 50 in good health. Some clones in this sample may be carry-over from other donors' samples. The chain employs TRBV19 and TRBJ1-1; perhaps TRBD1 as D (6 bases). Sequencing was done on a sample of PBMCs. CDR3 sequence: CASSIPGVNTEAFF. The CDR3, as DNA: TGTGCCAGTAGTATACCAGGGGTGAACACTGAAGCTTTCTTT.